The sequence of this T cell receptor (beta chain) was determined in a study of blood T cells in healthy people across ages. Study overall: Capture via template switching afforded approximately one barcoded beta molecule per two T cells.

Findings and caveats of the study: Donor CMV infection status was unknown, possibly confounding age-related changes in expanded clonotypes. More naive CD4+ cells and higher diversity marked long-lived donors relative to aged donors.

In this sample, this clonotype turned up once. Antigen unknown. V dropped 1 base and J dropped 0 bases, with 11 bases sitting between them. The CDR3 runs to 16 residues. CDR1 SGHRS and CDR2 YFSETQ come from the germline V gene. Using a J-beta primer mix together with a sample-barcoded 5' primer, a second PCR was run for roughly 6 to 12 cycles. TCRdb called the 5' RACE reads again in MiXCR, with one record for every CDR3 protein. The table has about 1.4 million distinct CDR3 sequences, 45% to 70% seen once. The study drew donors from healthy Caucasian individuals in Russia aged about 6 to 90. Source material: blood. The sequence came from a man between 18 and 29 years old in good health. V and J are TRBV5-1 and TRBJ1-5, with a possible D match to TRBD1 (5 bases). CDR3 sequence: CASSLSGQYSNQPQHF. In nucleotides, the CDR3 is TGCGCCAGCAGCTTGTCCGGACAATATAGCAATCAGCCCCAGCATTTT.